One TCR beta chain is described in this entry. Its antigen remains unidentified. The V gene's germline CDR1 is SGHTA and CDR2 FQGNSA. The V and J ends lost 1 base and 0 bases respectively, with 4 bases between them. CDR3 length: 14 residues. The sample belongs to a study of T cell responses to AZD1222 COVID-19 vaccine. Study-wide results and caveats: At baseline, just a handful of AZD1222 recipients tested seropositive.

Data came from immunoSEQ multiplex PCR; TCRdb stores just in-frame clones and leaves some out. The data show about 150,000 clones, over 85% seen once. The source was peripheral blood, collected on day 0 of AZD1222 vaccination. The chain is built from TRBV7-2 and TRBJ1-3, with D uncertain. This receptor was identified in an adult in good health. CDR3 DNA: TGTGCCAGCAGCTTAGGGAACTCTGGAAACACCATATATTTT. Residues: CASSLGNSGNTIYF.